These T cell receptor beta chains were read from a single sample in a study of blood T cells in healthy people across ages. TCRdb called the 5' RACE reads again in MiXCR, with one record for every CDR3 protein. The table records about a million distinct CDR3 sequences, around 48% of them present only once. The sample comprised blood. These receptors were taken from a man aged 25-40 years in good health. The CDR3 runs from the conserved cysteine through the conserved F or W. D genes are given only for firm matches. A row's size may be missing; if present it is once, few, many or a size class.

CASTEGSYNEQYF TGTGCCAGCACCGAAGGCTCCTACAATGAGCAGTACTTC TRBV6-5 - - TRBJ2-7
CATSRDWSGNTEAFF TGTGCCACCAGCAGAGATTGGTCGGGAAACACTGAAGCTTTCTTT TRBV15 - few TRBJ1-1
CSARNPGGGYEQFF TGCAGTGCTAGAAACCCCGGTGGGGGGTATGAGCAGTTCTTC TRBV20-1 - - TRBJ2-1
CATSRSTGRNQPQHF TGTGCCACCAGCAGGTCGACAGGGCGTAATCAGCCCCAGCATTTT TRBV15 TRBD1 - TRBJ1-5
CAIKGASAYEQYF TGTGCCATCAAAGGGGCTAGCGCCTACGAGCAGTACTTC TRBV10-3 - - TRBJ2-7
CSVGTSGAPYEQYF TGCAGCGTTGGGACTAGCGGGGCCCCCTACGAGCAGTACTTC TRBV29-1 TRBD2 - TRBJ2-7
CSVGQGPNEQFF TGCAGCGTTGGGCAAGGGCCGAATGAGCAGTTCTTC TRBV29-1 - - TRBJ2-1
CASSQQDSYNEQYF TGTGCCAGCAGCCAACAGGACAGTTACAATGAGCAGTACTTC TRBV28 - few TRBJ2-7
CASSQDGANQPQHF TGCGCCAGCAGCCAAGACGGAGCCAATCAGCCCCAGCATTTT TRBV4-1 - - TRBJ1-5
CASSPAGETQYF TGTGCCAGCAGCCCCGCCGGAGAGACCCAGTACTTC TRBV3-1 - many TRBJ2-5
CASSQGREGNYEQYF TGTGCCAGCAGCCAAGGCAGAGAGGGGAACTACGAGCAGTACTTC TRBV3-1 - - TRBJ2-7
CASSQDAGRKNTEAFF TGTGCCAGCAGCCAAGATGCGGGCAGAAAGAACACTGAAGCTTTCTTT TRBV4-2 - many TRBJ1-1
CSPQGLAGAEQYF TGCAGTCCCCAGGGTCTAGCGGGGGCCGAGCAGTACTTC TRBV20-1 TRBD2 - TRBJ2-7
CASSYPGTRGTDTQYF TGTGCCAGCAGTTACCCGGGGACCCGGGGCACAGATACGCAGTATTTT TRBV6-5 - - TRBJ2-3
CAWSPWGDTQYF TGTGCCTGGAGCCCTTGGGGCGATACGCAGTATTTT TRBV30 - - TRBJ2-3
CAIKGTGGDVFGANVLTF TGTGCCATCAAAGGGACAGGGGGGGACGTATTTGGGGCCAACGTCCTGACTTTC TRBV10-3 TRBD1 - TRBJ2-6
CAISPGQGAGEQYF TGTGCCATCAGTCCCGGACAGGGGGCCGGTGAGCAGTACTTC TRBV10-3 TRBD1 once TRBJ2-5
CASSGDRASSYEQYF TGCGCCAGCAGCGGTGACAGGGCTAGCTCCTACGAGCAGTACTTC TRBV4-3 TRBD1 - TRBJ2-7
CSVLGTAGEKLFF TGCAGCGTGCTTGGGACAGCGGGGGAAAAACTGTTTTTT TRBV29-1 TRBD1 - TRBJ1-4
CASRSGTGREKLFF TGCGCCAGCAGGTCGGGAACAGGGAGGGAAAAACTGTTTTTT TRBV4-1 - few TRBJ1-4
CASSVEGRGMADTQYF TGTGCCAGCAGCGTAGAAGGCAGGGGCATGGCGGATACGCAGTATTTT TRBV9 - - TRBJ2-3
CSVVRGPREQFF TGCAGCGTTGTCAGGGGGCCGAGAGAGCAGTTCTTC TRBV29-1 TRBD1 - TRBJ2-1
CASSEWTSEAKNIQYF TGTGCCAGCAGCGAATGGACTAGCGAGGCCAAAAACATTCAGTACTTC TRBV7-6 TRBD2 few TRBJ2-4
CASSQGRAAQNIQYF TGTGCCAGCAGCCAGGGAAGGGCAGCTCAAAACATTCAGTACTTC TRBV11-1 - - TRBJ2-4
CASSPQIPRTQYF TGTGCCAGCAGCCCACAGATTCCGAGGACCCAGTACTTC TRBV28 - few TRBJ2-5
CASREGGLTEAFF TGTGCCAGCAGGGAGGGGGGCCTCACTGAAGCTTTCTTT TRBV2 - few TRBJ1-1
CASSYGGGVARDTQYF TGTGCCAGCAGTTATGGAGGCGGGGTCGCACGGGATACGCAGTATTTT TRBV6-6 - few TRBJ2-3
CASRETGISSPLHF TGTGCCAGCAGGGAGACAGGAATCAGTTCACCCCTCCACTTT TRBV2 - few TRBJ1-6
CASSYSADGNYGYTF TGTGCCAGCAGTTACTCAGCCGATGGAAACTATGGCTACACCTTC TRBV6-2/TRBV6-3 - few TRBJ1-2